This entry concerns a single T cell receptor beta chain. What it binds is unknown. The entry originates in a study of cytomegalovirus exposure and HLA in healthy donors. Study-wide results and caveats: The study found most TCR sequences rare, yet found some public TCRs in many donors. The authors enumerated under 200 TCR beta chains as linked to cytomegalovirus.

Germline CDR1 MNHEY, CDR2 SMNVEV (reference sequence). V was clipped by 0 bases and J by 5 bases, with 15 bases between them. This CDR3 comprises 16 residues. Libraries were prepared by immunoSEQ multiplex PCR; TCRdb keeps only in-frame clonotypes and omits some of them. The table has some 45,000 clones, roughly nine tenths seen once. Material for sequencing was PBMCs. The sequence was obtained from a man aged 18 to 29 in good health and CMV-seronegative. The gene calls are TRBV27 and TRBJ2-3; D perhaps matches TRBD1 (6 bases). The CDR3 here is CASSLSTGRVVDTQYF. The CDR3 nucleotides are TGTGCCAGCAGTTTATCGACAGGAAGGGTCGTAGATACGCAGTATTTT.